These 31 T cell receptor beta chains were sequenced from one sample in a study of T cell repertoires in cytomegalovirus infection. TCRdb used MiXCR to reprocess the reads, holding one entry per CDR3 protein. The table has about 300,000 distinct CDR3 sequences, roughly 24% seen once. The source material was PBMCs. Source of these receptors: a human donor in good health (CMV status not recorded). Some clones in this sample may be carry-over from other donors' samples.

This clonotype was observed a handful of times. The CDR3 sequence: CASSTRHPVEYEQYF. The DNA of the CDR3 is TGCGCCAGCAGCACTCGACACCCGGTAGAGTACGAGCAGTACTTC. This chain connects TRBV23-1 to TRBJ2-7; D not certain. TRBV23-1 is sorted into the ORF group, with uncertain function. This CDR3 has 15 residues. Trimming left V 6 bases short and J 4 bases short, with 19 bases between.

This clonotype was observed a handful of times. J is TRBJ2-7 and V is TRBV20-1; D could derive from TRBD1 or TRBD2 (6 bases each). V was cut by 5 bases and J by 0 bases, with 14 bases left in between. Germline-derived CDR1 and CDR2 are DFQATT and SNEGSKA (reference sequence). The CDR3 has 14 residues. CDR3 in DNA: TGCAGTGCTTCCGGGACGGGGGCCTCCTACGAGCAGTACTTC. Translated, it gives CSASGTGASYEQYF.

The chain links TRBV5-6 to TRBJ2-6; 9 bases map to TRBD1. J lost 3 bases, V lost 4 bases, and 11 bases had no gene match. The germline CDR1 and CDR2 sequences are SGHDT and YYEEEE. CDR3 size: 18 residues. The CDR3: CASSRFGQGYGGANVLTF. Written as DNA, the CDR3 is TGTGCCAGCAGCCGGTTTGGACAGGGGTACGGTGGGGCCAACGTCCTGACTTTC.

The chain employs TRBV20-1 and TRBJ1-2; D uncertain. Germline V lookup: CDR1 DFQATT, CDR2 SNEGSKA (reference sequence). This CDR3 is 14 amino acids long. Written as DNA, the CDR3 is TGCACCTCCTCGACCCCGGGGATTGGCTATGGCTACACCTTC. Protein product: CTSSTPGIGYGYTF.

This clonotype occurred a few times. The V and J genes are TRBV5-1 and TRBJ1-1; D perhaps matches TRBD1 (6 bases). Trimming removed 4 bases from V and 2 bases from J, with 9 bases in between. Germline CDR1 and CDR2: SGHRS and YFSETQ. This CDR3 region has 13 residues. CDR3 sequence reads: CASSQGHNTEAFF. The CDR3 coding sequence is TGCGCCAGCAGCCAGGGACACAACACTGAAGCTTTCTTT.

The chain recombines TRBV29-1 with TRBJ2-7, with D possibly called TRBD1 or TRBD2 (7 bases each). Trimming stripped 2 bases from V and 4 bases from J, with 15 bases between. Germline CDR1 is SQVTM and CDR2 is ANQGSEA. The CDR3 sequence is 14 residues long. CDR3 amino acids: CSVEIQGTIYEQYF. The DNA for the CDR3 is TGCAGCGTTGAAATACAGGGGACTATATACGAGCAGTACTTC.

This chain uses TRBV25-1 with TRBJ2-2; D is ambiguous. V was pared by 4 bases and J by 8 bases, with 14 bases between. Germline loops: CDR1 MGHDK, CDR2 SYGVNS. This CDR3 has 14 amino acids. CDR3 amino acids: CASSVSRQFGELFF. Here the CDR3 DNA reads TGTGCCAGCAGTGTGAGCAGGCAATTTGGGGAGCTGTTTTTT.

For this clonotype: A read error may account for a junction end that differs from germline. The V call is TRBV28, the J call TRBJ2-1, with TRBD2 matching over 11 bases. There are 15 residues in the CDR3. CDR1 is MDHEN and CDR2 is SYDVKM in the germline V gene. CDR3 protein: CASSPPLVAGGPLNF. DNA of the CDR3: TGTGCCAGCAGTCCTCCCCTCGTAGCGGGAGGGCCCTTGAATTTC.

The CDR3 sequence: CSASPRQGNSWEQYF. The DNA of the CDR3 is TGCAGTGCTAGCCCCCGTCAGGGAAATTCTTGGGAGCAGTACTTC. The chain couples TRBV20-1 to TRBJ2-7, with D possibly being TRBD1 (5 bases). V lost 3 bases and J 7 bases, leaving 22 bases between the germline ends. Germline values: CDR1 DFQATT, CDR2 SNEGSKA (reference sequence). The CDR3 is 15 amino acids.

CDR3 DNA: TGTGCCAGCAGCTGGACTAGCGGCCGCAGGGATACGCAGTATTTT. Translating gives CASSWTSGRRDTQYF. The V call is TRBV11-2, the J call TRBJ2-3; 10 nucleotides agree with TRBD2. The V segment lost 4 bases and the J segment 6 bases; nucleotides outside the gene matches: 7. Germline V CDR1 and CDR2: SGHAT, FQNNGV. The CDR3 has 15 amino acids.

V gene TRBV5-6 combines with J gene TRBJ2-2; 9 nucleotides match TRBD1. The germline V gene encodes CDR1 SGHDT and CDR2 YYEEEE. Germline trimming cut 4 bases from V and 4 bases from J; bases unmatched to any gene: 8. CDR3 length equals 16 residues. DNA of the CDR3: TGTGCCAGCAGCAAATATGGGACAGGGAGCACCGGGGAGCTGTTTTTT. Translating it yields CASSKYGTGSTGELFF.

This clonotype has ten or more counts. The V and J genes are TRBV7-9 and TRBJ2-5, with 8 bases fitting TRBD1. With 4 bases clipped from V and 2 bases from J, the junction kept 6 bases outside the gene matches. The CDR3 extends over 15 amino acids. Germline CDR1 and CDR2: SEHNR and FQNEAQ (reference sequence). CDR3 sequence: CASSSTRDRQETQYF. The CDR3 region has the DNA TGTGCCAGCAGCTCCACCCGGGACAGGCAAGAGACCCAGTACTTC.

This clonotype has at least ten counts. For the CDR3, the DNA is TGTGCCAGCAGCCACAACAGGGGGCGAACCGGGGAGCTGTTTTTT. Translated, it gives CASSHNRGRTGELFF. The V gene is TRBV7-2, the J gene TRBJ2-2; 9 bases match TRBD1. Germline CDR1 and CDR2: SGHTA and FQGNSA. The CDR3 contains 15 residues. The J segment lost 5 bases and the V segment lost 5 bases, leaving 6 bases of the junction unmatched. The complete variable domain, with remaining parts taken from reference TRBV7-2 and TRBJ2-2, reads GAGVSQSPSNKVTEKGKDVELRCDPISGHTALYWYRQSLGQGLEFLIYFQGNSAPDKSGLPSDRFSAERTGGSVSTLTIQRTQQEDSAVYLCASSHNRGRTGELFFGEGSRLTVL.

This clonotype has only a few counts. The chain joins TRBV28 to TRBJ2-5; 9 bases are shared with TRBD2. This CDR3 has 16 residues. Germline assignment: CDR1 MDHEN and CDR2 SYDVKM. With 4 bases clipped from V and 0 bases from J, the junction kept 6 bases outside the gene matches. This chain's CDR3 is CASSSPTSGDQETQYF. CDR3 coding DNA: TGTGCCAGCAGTTCCCCGACTAGCGGAGACCAAGAGACCCAGTACTTC.

CDR3 in DNA: TGTGCCAGCACCCCACAGACCCGGGGCTACAATGAGCAGTTCTTC. Its protein is CASTPQTRGYNEQFF. V is TRBV5-3 and J is TRBJ2-1; a possible D gene is TRBD2 (5 bases). TRBV5-3 is noted as an ORF with a role that remains uncertain. V dropped 8 bases and J dropped 3 bases, with 18 bases sitting between them. CDR3 length equals 15 residues.

The chain couples TRBV19 to TRBJ1-6; D unresolved. Trimming removed 3 bases at V and 11 bases at J, with 14 bases between. In germline, CDR1 is LNHDA, CDR2 SQIVND (reference sequence). There are 14 residues in the CDR3. The DNA for the CDR3 is TGTGCCAGTAGTATTGGGCCACTCCTGACACCCCTCCACTTT. As protein: CASSIGPLLTPLHF.

J is TRBJ2-5 and V is TRBV28, with 7 positions matching TRBD1. The CDR3 is made up of 15 amino acids. V lost 2 bases, J lost 5 bases, and 8 bases stayed unmatched. Germline V gives CDR1 MDHEN, CDR2 SYDVKM. The CDR3 DNA reads TGTGCCAGCAGTTTACAGGACAGGATGAGGGAGACCCAGTACTTC. Amino acids: CASSLQDRMRETQYF.

Here the CDR3 reads CASRDRAFLSQYF. CDR3 nucleotide sequence: TGTGCCAGCAGGGACAGGGCCTTTTTGTCCCAGTACTTC. The chain has TRBV28 and TRBJ2-5; 8 positions agree with TRBD1. CDR1 MDHEN and CDR2 SYDVKM come from the germline V gene. Trimming removed 6 bases from V and 9 bases from J; junction bases left unmatched: 9. The CDR3 runs to 13 residues. Drawing the rest from reference TRBV28 and TRBJ2-5, the complete variable domain is DVKVTQSSRYLVKRTGEKVFLECVQDMDHENMFWYRQDPGLGLRLIYFSYDVKMKEKGDIPEGYSVSREKKERFSLILESASTNQTSMYLCASRDRAFLSQYFGPGTRLLVL.

The rearrangement links TRBV6-1 to TRBJ2-7, with a weak D call TRBD2 (5 bases). Trimming cost V 6 bases and J 3 bases, with 18 bases left between them. Germline V gene lookup returns CDR1 MNHNS and CDR2 SASEGT. The CDR3 spans 15 residues. The DNA for the CDR3 is TGTGCCAGCAGACCGACTGGACTTAACCTCTACGAGCAGTACTTC. Protein product: CASRPTGLNLYEQYF.

The chain recombines TRBV6-1 with TRBJ2-2; 9 bases are shared with TRBD1. The junction had 5 bases not matched to a gene; V was cut back by 5 bases and J by 4 bases. Germline V lookup: CDR1 MNHNS, CDR2 SASEGT. The CDR3 loop spans 15 amino acids. DNA of the CDR3: TGTGCCAGCAGTTATCGGACAGGGGCCACCGGGGAGCTGTTTTTT. As protein: CASSYRTGATGELFF.

V gene TRBV2 combines with J gene TRBJ1-5; D is unresolved. With 2 bases removed from V and 7 bases from J, the gap between germline ends came to 12 bases. The CDR3 consists of 14 residues. Looked up from germline, CDR1 is SNHLY and CDR2 is FYNNEI. CDR3 amino acids: CASSETSSQQPQHF. The CDR3 DNA reads TGTGCCAGCAGTGAAACCTCAAGCCAGCAGCCCCAGCATTTT. Filled out from reference TRBV2 and TRBJ1-5, the complete variable domain reads EPEVTQTPSHQVTQMGQEVILRCVPISNHLYFYWYRQILGQKVEFLVSFYNNEISEKSEIFDDQFSVERPDGSNFTLKIRSTKLEDSAMYFCASSETSSQQPQHFGDGTRLSIL.

The rearrangement joins TRBV20-1 to TRBJ2-7; D might be TRBD2 (6 bases). The CDR3 is 13 residues long. Germline V gene sequence: CDR1 DFQATT, CDR2 SNEGSKA (reference sequence). Trimming removed 1 base from V and 3 bases from J, with 10 bases in between. The CDR3: CSARARDFYEQYF. The CDR3 DNA reads as TGCAGTGCTAGAGCCCGGGACTTCTACGAGCAGTACTTC.

As for this clonotype: A single base separates this from a much larger clone, so it may be a read error. The chain employs TRBV7-2 and TRBJ2-5; TRBD1 agrees at 7 bases. CDR1 and CDR2 from the germline V gene are SGHTA and FQGNSA. The CDR3 is 15 amino acids. CDR3 residues: CAGSLGQSAQETQYF. The CDR3, as DNA: TGTGCCGGCAGCCTGGGACAGTCAGCCCAAGAGACCCAGTACTTC.

This clonotype was observed at least ten times. V usage is TRBV7-2 and J usage is TRBJ1-5; D not certain. CDR1 is SGHTA and CDR2 is FQGNSA in the germline V gene. CDR3 size: 14 residues. V was trimmed by 3 bases and J by 6 bases, leaving 12 bases between them. The CDR3 is CASSFSAVSQPQHF. The CDR3 DNA follows: TGTGCCAGCAGCTTTTCGGCAGTGAGTCAGCCCCAGCATTTT.

The chain uses TRBV7-2 and TRBJ2-7; 7 positions match TRBD2. J lost 6 bases, V lost 0 bases, and 11 bases had no gene match. Germline V gives CDR1 SGHTA, CDR2 FQGNSA. This CDR3 has 16 residues. The DNA for the CDR3 is TGTGCCAGCAGCTTAGCTCGCCGGGACTACGGAGGCGAGCAGTACTTC. Its translation is CASSLARRDYGGEQYF.

This clonotype was recorded at least ten times. The chain has TRBV7-2 and TRBJ1-5; possibly TRBD1 for D (5 bases). Germline CDR1 reads SGHTA; CDR2 reads FQGNSA. The V end lost 5 bases, the J end lost 0 bases, and 11 bases lay between the germline ends. CDR3 length equals 15 residues. The CDR3 region has the DNA TGTGCCAGCAGCATGACAGCAATTAGCAATCAGCCCCAGCATTTT. This encodes CASSMTAISNQPQHF.

The V gene is TRBV5-8, the J gene TRBJ1-5, with D possibly matching TRBD1 (5 bases). Trimming pared 1 base from V and 2 bases from J, leaving 13 bases between. There are 16 residues in the CDR3. Germline lookup yields CDR1 SGHTS and CDR2 YDEGEE. CDR3 loop: CASSLIRQMGNQPQHF. DNA of the CDR3: TGTGCCAGCAGCTTGATCCGACAGATGGGCAATCAGCCCCAGCATTTT.

This clonotype was counted a few times. The chain joins TRBV7-2 to TRBJ2-7; D call uncertain. CDR3 length: 15 residues. Trimming stripped 1 base from V and 7 bases from J, with 17 bases between. From germline, CDR1 is SGHTA and CDR2 FQGNSA. In nucleotides, the CDR3 is TGTGCCAGCAGCTTAGAGGGTCGGGTTGGTGGAGAGCAGTACTTC. Translation: CASSLEGRVGGEQYF.

The rearrangement joins TRBV20-1 to TRBJ2-3; 9 positions match TRBD2. Germline CDR1 and CDR2: DFQATT and SNEGSKA (reference sequence). The J segment lost 0 bases and the V segment lost 4 bases, leaving 5 bases of the junction unmatched. CDR3 length equals 15 residues. As DNA, the CDR3 is TGCAGTGCTACCCGACTAGCGGTTAGCACAGATACGCAGTATTTT. Translating gives CSATRLAVSTDTQYF.

The J gene is TRBJ1-5, the V gene TRBV4-1; D is uncertain. The V and J ends lost 0 bases and 2 bases respectively, with 11 bases between them. This CDR3 comprises 16 residues. From germline, CDR1 is MGHRA and CDR2 YSYEKL. The CDR3 sequence: CASSQDPGSGNQPQHF. For the CDR3, the DNA is TGCGCCAGCAGCCAAGATCCCGGGAGCGGCAATCAGCCCCAGCATTTT.

V and J are TRBV10-3 and TRBJ1-4, with D hard to call. The CDR3 sequence is 13 residues long. From germline, CDR1 is ENHRY and CDR2 SYGVKD. Trimming took off 8 bases at V and 10 bases at J, with 17 bases between the two ends. CDR3 region: CAIAGRLAGKLFF. The CDR3, as DNA: TGTGCCATCGCGGGCCGATTAGCCGGAAAACTGTTTTTT.